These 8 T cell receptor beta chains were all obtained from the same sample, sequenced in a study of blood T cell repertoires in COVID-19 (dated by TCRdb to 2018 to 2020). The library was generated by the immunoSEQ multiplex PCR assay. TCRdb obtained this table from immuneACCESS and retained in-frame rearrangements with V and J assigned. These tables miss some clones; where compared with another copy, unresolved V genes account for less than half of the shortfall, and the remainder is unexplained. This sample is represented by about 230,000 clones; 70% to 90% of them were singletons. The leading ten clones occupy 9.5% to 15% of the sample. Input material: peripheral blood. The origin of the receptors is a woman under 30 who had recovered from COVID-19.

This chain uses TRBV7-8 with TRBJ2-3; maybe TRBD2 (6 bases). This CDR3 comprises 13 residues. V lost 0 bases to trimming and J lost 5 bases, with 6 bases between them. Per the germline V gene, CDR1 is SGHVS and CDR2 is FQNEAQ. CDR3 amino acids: CASSLARGDTQYF. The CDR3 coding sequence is TGTGCCAGCAGCTTAGCGCGGGGAGATACGCAGTATTTT.

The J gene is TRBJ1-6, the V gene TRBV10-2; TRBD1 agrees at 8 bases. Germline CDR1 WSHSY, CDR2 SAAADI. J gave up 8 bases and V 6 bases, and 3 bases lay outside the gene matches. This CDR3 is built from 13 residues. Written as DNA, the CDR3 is TGCGCCAGCAGACAGGGGGGGGATTCACCCCTCCACTTT. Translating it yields CASRQGGDSPLHF.

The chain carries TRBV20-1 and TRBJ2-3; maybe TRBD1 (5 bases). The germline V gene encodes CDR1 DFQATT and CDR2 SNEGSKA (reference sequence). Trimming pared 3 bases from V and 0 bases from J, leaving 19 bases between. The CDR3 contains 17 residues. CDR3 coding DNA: TGCAGTGCTAGTCACAGGCTATACCTTCGGAGCACAGATACGCAGTATTTT. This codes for CSASHRLYLRSTDTQYF.

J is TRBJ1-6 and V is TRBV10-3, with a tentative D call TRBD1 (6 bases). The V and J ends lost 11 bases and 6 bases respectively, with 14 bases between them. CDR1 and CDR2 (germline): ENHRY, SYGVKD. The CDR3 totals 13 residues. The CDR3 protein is CAVSGTSNSPLHF. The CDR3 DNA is TGTGCCGTATCCGGGACAAGTAATTCACCCCTCCACTTT.

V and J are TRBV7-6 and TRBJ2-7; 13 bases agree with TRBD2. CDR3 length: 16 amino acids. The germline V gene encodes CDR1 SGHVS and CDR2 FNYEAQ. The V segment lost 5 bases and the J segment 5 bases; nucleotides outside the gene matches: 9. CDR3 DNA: TGTGCCAGCAGCGGAACCGGGACTAGCGGGAACCACGAGCAGTACTTC. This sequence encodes CASSGTGTSGNHEQYF.

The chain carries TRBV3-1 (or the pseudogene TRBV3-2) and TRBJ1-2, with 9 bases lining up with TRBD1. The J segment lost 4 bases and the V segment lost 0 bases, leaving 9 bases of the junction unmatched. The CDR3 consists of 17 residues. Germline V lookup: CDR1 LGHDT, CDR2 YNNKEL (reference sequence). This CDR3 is CASSQDLGQGKTYGYTF. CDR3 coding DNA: TGTGCCAGCAGCCAAGATTTGGGACAGGGTAAAACCTATGGCTACACCTTC.

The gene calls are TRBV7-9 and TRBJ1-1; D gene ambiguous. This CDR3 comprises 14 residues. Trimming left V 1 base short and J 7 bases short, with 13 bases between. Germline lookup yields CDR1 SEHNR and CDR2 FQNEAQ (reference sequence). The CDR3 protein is CASSLEGLNDEAFF. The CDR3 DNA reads TGTGCCAGCAGCTTAGAAGGACTGAACGATGAAGCTTTCTTT.

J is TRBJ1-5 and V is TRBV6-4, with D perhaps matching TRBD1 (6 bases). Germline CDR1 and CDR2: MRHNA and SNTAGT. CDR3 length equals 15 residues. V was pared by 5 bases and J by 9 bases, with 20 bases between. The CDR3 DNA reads TGTGCCAGCAGTAACCCGGGACACCACTCCACGCCCCAGCATTTT. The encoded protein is CASSNPGHHSTPQHF.